This T cell receptor (beta chain) was sequenced during a study of CD8 T cells in Susac syndrome. Broader study findings: TCR sequencing and HLA analysis covered a relatively small number of individuals.

Random hexamers were used to reverse transcribe the RNA input (0.5 to 1 ug). TCRdb fed the immunoSEQ multiplex PCR reads into MiXCR, producing one record per CDR3 protein. The data hold some 300,000 distinct CDR3 sequences, with 89% observed a single time. On this clonotype itself: The antigen is unknown.

V dropped 2 bases and J dropped 7 bases, with 12 bases sitting between them. The CDR3 loop spans 13 amino acids. Germline values: CDR1 DFQATT, CDR2 SNEGSKA (reference sequence). The V gene is TRBV20-1, the J gene TRBJ1-5, with D tentatively TRBD1 (6 bases). The sample was CD8+ T cells from PBMCs. This sequence originates from a human donor with multiple sclerosis. The CDR3 DNA reads as TGCAGTGCTAGACAGGGGTTAGGGCAGCCCCAGCATTTT. It yields the protein CSARQGLGQPQHF.